This TCR beta chain was recovered during a study of T cells after yellow fever vaccination. TCRdb re-analysed the 5' RACE reads in MiXCR, keeping a single row per CDR3 protein. The sample lists fewer than 400,000 distinct CDR3 sequences, about 6.2% occurring once. Trimming stripped 0 bases from V and 4 bases from J, with 13 bases between. From germline, CDR1 is SQVTM and CDR2 ANQGSEA. CDR3 length equals 15 residues. The source material was PBMCs, sampled 5 days after the yellow fever booster vaccination. V is TRBV29-1 and J is TRBJ2-1, with D tentatively TRBD2 (6 bases). The receptor was derived from a man younger than 40 who received the YFV17D yellow fever vaccine. CDR3: CSVEDEDYLYNEQFF. The CDR3 nucleotides read TGCAGCGTTGAAGATGAGGACTACCTTTACAATGAGCAGTTCTTC.